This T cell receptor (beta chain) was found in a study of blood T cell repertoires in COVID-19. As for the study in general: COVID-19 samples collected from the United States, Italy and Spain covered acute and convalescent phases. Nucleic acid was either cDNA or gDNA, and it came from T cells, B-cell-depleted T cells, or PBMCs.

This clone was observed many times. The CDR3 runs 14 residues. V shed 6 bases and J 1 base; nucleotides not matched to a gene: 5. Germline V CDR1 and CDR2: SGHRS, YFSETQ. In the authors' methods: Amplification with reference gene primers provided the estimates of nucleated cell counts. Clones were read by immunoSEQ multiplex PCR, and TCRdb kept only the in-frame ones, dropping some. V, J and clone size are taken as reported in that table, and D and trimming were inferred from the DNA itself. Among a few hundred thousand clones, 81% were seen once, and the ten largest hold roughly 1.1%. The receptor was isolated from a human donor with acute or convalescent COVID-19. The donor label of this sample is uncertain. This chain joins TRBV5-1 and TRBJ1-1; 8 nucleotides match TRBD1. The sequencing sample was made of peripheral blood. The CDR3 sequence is CASILGTGNTEAFF. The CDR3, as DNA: TGCGCCAGCATCCTTGGGACAGGGAACACTGAAGCTTTCTTT.